This T cell receptor beta chain is drawn from a study of blood T cell repertoires in COVID-19. Study-wide background: Whether acute or convalescent, the COVID-19 samples came from the United States, Italy and Spain. Sources were T cells, B-cell-depleted T cells, or PBMCs; the material itself was cDNA or gDNA.

Authors' processing steps: It was from reference gene primer amplification that nucleated cell counts were estimated. Only in-frame clones appear in the TCRdb table, and some are missing; sequencing was by immunoSEQ multiplex PCR. V and J calls and clone size come straight from that table; D and trimming were deduced from the DNA. The sample consists of 95,000 to 110,000 clones, approximately 89% of them appearing once. The source material was peripheral blood. This clonotype originated in a woman older than 75 in a cohort sampled during active COVID-19.

The CDR3 spells CASSFPQGMNTEAFF. CDR3 sequence (DNA): TGTGCCAGCAGCTTTCCACAGGGAATGAACACTGAAGCTTTCTTT. This chain links TRBV11-1 with TRBJ1-1; tentative D call: TRBD1 (6 bases). Germline CDR1 and CDR2: SGHAT and FQDESV (reference sequence). Trimming removed 3 bases at V and 0 bases at J, with 11 bases between. This CDR3 region has 15 residues.